This record concerns one TCR beta chain sequence. What it binds is unknown. The sample originates from a study of graft-versus-host responses after intestinal transplantation. Produced via immunoSEQ multiplex PCR; TCRdb's table is partial and in-frame only. Here the sample spans approximately 63,000 clones, about 94% being singletons. The V gene's germline CDR1 is KGHSH and CDR2 LQKENI. The CDR3 totals 13 residues. V lost 5 bases and J lost 4, with 11 bases in between. The starting material was unstimulated CD4+ T cells sorted from spleen or lymph node cells, obtained before transplant. The clonotype originates from a human donor who was the organ donor for an intestinal transplant. The chain couples TRBV18 to TRBJ1-2; D may be TRBD1 (5 bases). The CDR3 spells CASSAGWGYGYTF. The CDR3 DNA follows: TGTGCCAGCTCAGCAGGGTGGGGCTATGGCTACACCTTC.